Below, one T cell receptor (beta chain) is given with its context. The antigen remains undetermined. Since all of the isolated RNA was reverse transcribed, expressed TCRB transcripts were what got sequenced. Profiled with immunoSEQ multiplex PCR; TCRdb holds only in-frame clones, not every one. The sample lists hundreds of thousands of clones, around 65% seen once, with 0.053% in the top ten. These data belong to a study of beta chain features in type 1 diabetes. Findings of the study overall: Sampled from patients, naive, central memory and Treg TCRB repertoires appeared more similar than those sampled from healthy donors.

Every donor provided one heparinised blood draw, which averaged around 110 mL. Purity exceeded 95% in all sorted populations. Germline CDR1 GTSNPN, CDR2 SVGIG (reference sequence). Unmatched junction bases numbered 3, after V lost 1 base and J lost 5 bases. There are 16 residues in the CDR3. This receptor was taken from a man aged 25 to 45 in good health. The sample taken for sequencing was naive CD4+ T cells from blood. This chain connects TRBV30 to TRBJ2-3, with 16 positions matching TRBD2. The CDR3 is CAWSAGLAGGQDTQYF. The CDR3 DNA sequence: TGTGCCTGGAGTGCGGGACTAGCGGGAGGGCAAGATACGCAGTATTTT.